This entry lists 31 T cell receptor beta chains sequenced from one sample in a study of early T cells in non-severe SARS-CoV-2 infection. TCRdb ran MiXCR on the 5' RACE reads and lists one entry per CDR3 protein. The sample has fewer than 90,000 distinct CDR3 sequences, about 14% seen once. Sequencing input: whole blood. Source of these receptors: an adult who was a healthcare worker with PCR-confirmed SARS-CoV-2 infection or an uninfected control (not recorded which).

This clonotype was picked up many times. V gene TRBV25-1 combines with J gene TRBJ1-2; no clear D. V was pared by 5 bases and J by 7 bases, with 11 bases between. The CDR3 runs 12 residues. CDR1 MGHDK and CDR2 SYGVNS come from the germline V gene. The CDR3 protein is CASSPTKGGYTF. The CDR3 DNA follows: TGTGCCAGCAGTCCCACCAAAGGTGGCTACACCTTC.

The chain recombines TRBV7-7 with TRBJ2-7; 13 bases map to TRBD2. This CDR3 has 15 amino acids. Germline V gene data show CDR1 as SSHAT and CDR2 as FNYEAQ (reference sequence). The V and J ends lost 5 bases and 3 bases, in that order; junction bases with no gene match: 4. CDR3 sequence (DNA): TGTGCCAGCAGCGCAGGACTAGCGGGGGACTACGAGCAGTACTTC. This encodes CASSAGLAGDYEQYF.

V usage is TRBV20-1 and J usage is TRBJ1-1; tentative D call: TRBD1 (6 bases). Germline assignment: CDR1 DFQATT and CDR2 SNEGSKA (reference sequence). This CDR3 has 10 residues. Trimming took 5 bases from V and 8 from J, leaving 9 bases between them. CDR3 sequence (DNA): TGCAGTGCTCTCGGGACAGAAGCTTTCTTT. It codes for CSALGTEAFF.

The chain is built from TRBV29-1 and TRBJ2-2; unclear D gene. This CDR3 comprises 12 residues. CDR1 SQVTM and CDR2 ANQGSEA come from the germline V gene. The V gene lost 3 bases and the J gene lost 7 bases, with 9 bases spanning the gap. CDR3 residues: CSVDSVIGELFF. DNA of the CDR3: TGCAGCGTTGATTCGGTAATCGGGGAGCTGTTTTTT.

This clonotype occurred a few times. V gene TRBV4-3 combines with J gene TRBJ2-4; 7 nucleotides align to TRBD1. This CDR3 contains 18 residues. Germline V CDR1 and CDR2: LGHNA, YSLEER. V dropped 0 bases and J dropped 5; count of bases not matched to a gene: 13. This CDR3 is CASSQEVSRQGMENIQYF. The CDR3 nucleotides are TGCGCCAGCAGCCAAGAGGTGTCGAGACAGGGAATGGAAAACATTCAGTACTTC.

This clonotype has only a few counts. The chain joins TRBV4-3 to TRBJ2-1; tentative D call: TRBD1 (5 bases). V lost 1 base and J lost 2, with 12 bases in between. The CDR3 is 16 residues long. Germline V CDR1 and CDR2: LGHNA, YSLEER. Here the CDR3 DNA reads TGCGCCAGCAGCCAAGGTACGCAGGGCACCTACAATGAGCAGTTCTTC. Translating it yields CASSQGTQGTYNEQFF.

The chain is built from TRBV5-1 and TRBJ2-7; unclear D gene. This CDR3 spans 14 amino acids. Trimming removed 2 bases at V and 4 bases at J, with 13 bases between. CDR1 is SGHRS and CDR2 is YFSETQ in the germline V gene. CDR3 nucleotides: TGCGCCAGCAGCTTTCGGCTGGGAAGGTACGAGCAGTACTTC. Translated, it gives CASSFRLGRYEQYF. The whole variable domain, remainder taken from reference TRBV5-1 and TRBJ2-7, is KAGVTQTPRYLIKTRGQQVTLSCSPISGHRSVSWYQQTPGQGLQFLFEYFSETQRNKGNFPGRFSGRQFSNSRSEMNVSTLELGDSALYLCASSFRLGRYEQYFGPGTRLTVT.

The chain couples TRBV29-1 to TRBJ1-1, with unresolved D. This CDR3 spans 12 amino acids. CDR1 SQVTM and CDR2 ANQGSEA come from the germline V gene. V was cut by 1 base and J by 3 bases, with 6 bases left in between. The CDR3 here is CSVEGQDTEAFF. The CDR3, as DNA: TGCAGCGTTGAAGGCCAGGACACTGAAGCTTTCTTT.

There are a few counts of this clonotype. The gene calls are TRBV12-3 or TRBV12-4 and TRBJ2-1; TRBD2 might be the D (6 bases). CDR3 size: 16 residues. Trimming stripped 5 bases from V and 3 bases from J, with 17 bases between. As DNA, the CDR3 is TGTGCCAGCAGTCCGCTTGGCGGGGCCCGCTACAATGAGCAGTTCTTC. Translated, it gives CASSPLGGARYNEQFF.

The CDR3 loop is CASSSTGKHGYTF. The DNA of the CDR3 is TGTGCCAGCAGTTCGACGGGTAAACATGGCTACACCTTC. The V gene is TRBV28, the J gene TRBJ1-2; D is undetermined. V shed 4 bases and J shed 6 bases, with 12 bases lying between them. Germline CDR1 and CDR2: MDHEN and SYDVKM. CDR3 length: 13 residues.

J is TRBJ1-1 and V is TRBV9; 8 nucleotides agree with TRBD1. Germline values: CDR1 SGDLS, CDR2 YYNGEE. J lost 5 bases, V lost 4 bases, and 7 bases had no gene match. This CDR3 spans 14 amino acids. The CDR3 is CASSPRTGMTEAFF. The CDR3 DNA reads as TGTGCCAGCAGCCCGCGGACAGGGATGACTGAAGCTTTCTTT. Full variable domain (remainder filled in from reference TRBV9 and TRBJ1-1): DSGVTQTPKHLITATGQRVTLRCSPRSGDLSVYWYQQSLDQGLQFLIQYYNGEERAKGNILERFSAQQFPDLHSELNLSSLELGDSALYFCASSPRTGMTEAFFGQGTRLTVV.

The chain couples TRBV7-2 to TRBJ2-6; no firm D call. CDR3 size: 15 residues. Germline V gives CDR1 SGHTA, CDR2 FQGNSA. V lost 3 bases, J lost 0 bases, and 6 bases lay in between. The CDR3 sequence: CASSFLHSGANVLTF. The CDR3 DNA reads TGTGCCAGCAGCTTCTTACACTCTGGGGCCAACGTCCTGACTTTC.

The table lists this clonotype with many counts. The chain recombines TRBV19 with TRBJ2-7; 9 bases line up with TRBD1. The CDR3 length is 15 residues. The V gene's germline CDR1 is LNHDA and CDR2 SQIVND (reference sequence). Germline trimming cut 0 bases from V and 4 bases from J; bases unmatched to any gene: 4. This CDR3 reads CASSIEGTGIYEQYF. For the CDR3, the DNA is TGTGCCAGTAGTATAGAGGGGACAGGGATTTACGAGCAGTACTTC.

This clonotype has at least ten counts. V is TRBV28 and J is TRBJ1-1; D perhaps matches TRBD1 (6 bases). This CDR3 region has 11 residues. The germline V gene encodes CDR1 MDHEN and CDR2 SYDVKM. Between the trimmed V and J ends, which lost 10 bases and 6 bases, there was a span of 12 bases. The CDR3 spells CATRGRPEAFF. CDR3 DNA: TGTGCCACCAGGGGTAGGCCTGAAGCTTTCTTT.

A few counts support this clonotype. The rearrangement joins TRBV9 to TRBJ1-2; 8 nucleotides align to TRBD1. The V and J ends lost 4 bases and 3 bases, in that order; junction bases with no gene match: 8. The CDR3 is made up of 15 amino acids. Germline CDR1 SGDLS, CDR2 YYNGEE. The CDR3 DNA reads as TGTGCCAGCAGCTTCGCAGGGGGCGCGGACTATGGCTACACCTTC. Translation gives CASSFAGGADYGYTF.

At least ten counts were recorded for this clonotype. The chain employs TRBV28 and TRBJ1-2; the D is unclear. From germline, CDR1 is MDHEN and CDR2 SYDVKM. The V gene lost 3 bases and the J gene lost 3 bases, with 5 bases spanning the gap. The CDR3 is 12 amino acids. The CDR3 coding sequence is TGTGCCAGCAGTTTGCAGTACTATGGCTACACCTTC. Its protein product is CASSLQYYGYTF.

This clonotype has a handful of counts. The rearrangement uses TRBV20-1 and TRBJ2-5; 9 positions agree with TRBD1. Germline-derived CDR1 and CDR2 are DFQATT and SNEGSKA (reference sequence). The CDR3 runs 15 residues. The junction had 7 bases not matched to a gene; V was cut back by 3 bases and J by 2 bases. CDR3 amino acids: CSASEPDRGQETQYF. CDR3 nucleotides: TGCAGTGCTAGTGAACCCGACAGGGGGCAAGAGACCCAGTACTTC.

The table lists this clonotype with a few counts. The rearrangement joins TRBV4-1 to TRBJ2-1; D is tentatively TRBD1 or TRBD2 (5 bases each). The CDR3 contains 14 residues. Germline-derived CDR1 and CDR2 are MGHRA and YSYEKL. Trimming removed 1 base at V and 8 bases at J, with 12 bases between. The DNA for the CDR3 is TGCGCCAGCAGCCAAGGATTGGGGGTCGATGAGCAGTTCTTC. Translating gives CASSQGLGVDEQFF.

This chain links TRBV6-1 with TRBJ2-3; D is uncertain. The germline gives CDR1 MNHNS, CDR2 SASEGT. This CDR3 comprises 16 residues. The V gene lost 5 bases and the J gene lost 0 bases, with 15 bases spanning the gap. The CDR3 coding sequence is TGTGCCAGCAGTCCCCCTGCCCGTCCCAGCACAGATACGCAGTATTTT. Translation gives CASSPPARPSTDTQYF.

The rearrangement links TRBV29-1 to TRBJ2-1; D unclear. This CDR3 has 17 residues. Germline V gene sequence: CDR1 SQVTM, CDR2 ANQGSEA. V lost 2 bases, J lost 9 bases, and 26 bases lay in between. CDR3 DNA: TGCAGCGTTGAACCCCATTCCTACGGCCTAGGAGACATTGAGCAGTTCTTC. Its translation is CSVEPHSYGLGDIEQFF.

This clonotype was seen repeatedly, ten times or more. This chain connects TRBV20-1 to TRBJ2-5, with 9 bases fitting TRBD2. The germline V gene encodes CDR1 DFQATT and CDR2 SNEGSKA (reference sequence). The CDR3 covers 14 residues. V lost 3 bases, J lost 1 base, and 3 bases stayed unmatched. DNA for the CDR3: TGCAGTGCTAGGTATAGCGGGGGCCAAGAGACCCAGTACTTC. It specifies CSARYSGGQETQYF.

The V gene is TRBV25-1, the J gene TRBJ2-7; D call uncertain. V was trimmed by 3 bases and J by 3 bases, leaving 15 bases between them. Per the germline V gene, CDR1 is MGHDK and CDR2 is SYGVNS. The CDR3 has 15 residues. The CDR3 spells CASSDGGLSGYEQYF. The CDR3 DNA reads TGTGCCAGCAGTGATGGCGGTCTGAGTGGCTACGAGCAGTACTTC.

This clonotype has ten or more counts. The J gene is TRBJ1-4, the V gene TRBV27; 7 bases map to TRBD1. The CDR3 has 14 amino acids. Trimming removed 2 bases from V and 5 bases from J; junction bases left unmatched: 2. The germline V gene encodes CDR1 MNHEY and CDR2 SMNVEV (reference sequence). For the CDR3, the DNA is TGTGCCAGCAGTTTAAACAGGGGAAATGAAAAACTGTTTTTT. This gives the protein CASSLNRGNEKLFF.

The chain links TRBV4-1 to TRBJ2-3; D call uncertain. The CDR3 is 16 amino acids. Germline CDR1 reads MGHRA; CDR2 reads YSYEKL. The V end lost 1 base, the J end lost 0 bases, and 11 bases lay between the germline ends. The CDR3 DNA reads as TGCGCCAGCAGCCAAGCCCACCCAAGGAGCACAGATACGCAGTATTTT. Protein product: CASSQAHPRSTDTQYF.

This clonotype appeared a few times. The chain has TRBV11-2 and TRBJ2-1; possible D gene TRBD1, 6 bases. CDR1 is SGHAT, CDR2 FQNNGV, per germline. Deletions cut 4 bases from V and 0 bases from J, with 19 bases between. The CDR3 consists of 18 residues. The CDR3 nucleotides read TGTGCCAGCAGCTACAGTGACGGGACAATCAGCTCCTACAATGAGCAGTTCTTC. Translating it yields CASSYSDGTISSYNEQFF.

The chain joins TRBV4-3 to TRBJ1-1, with no clear D. The CDR3 runs to 15 residues. Germline V lookup: CDR1 LGHNA, CDR2 YSLEER. The ends were cut back, 0 bases at V and 1 base at J, with 9 bases in the middle. The CDR3 bases are TGCGCCAGCAGCCAAGATCCTGGTGGGAACACTGAAGCTTTCTTT. Protein sequence: CASSQDPGGNTEAFF.

This clonotype has a handful of counts. The chain is built from TRBV3-1 and TRBJ1-5; D is possibly TRBD1 (5 bases). Germline CDR1 reads LGHDT; CDR2 reads YNNKEL (reference sequence). The CDR3 runs 15 residues. Trimming pared 4 bases from V and 1 base from J, leaving 11 bases between. CDR3 in DNA: TGTGCCAGCAGCCCCGGACATCTAAGCAATCAGCCCCAGCATTTT. Translation: CASSPGHLSNQPQHF.

The chain is built from TRBV20-1 and TRBJ1-1, with D tentatively TRBD1 (5 bases). Germline V lookup: CDR1 DFQATT, CDR2 SNEGSKA (reference sequence). This CDR3 spans 12 amino acids. Trimming shortened V by 3 bases and J by 6 bases, and 11 bases separated the two germline ends. In DNA form, the CDR3 reads TGCAGTGCTAGTTGGGGGAAAGCTGAAGCTTTCTTT. Protein sequence: CSASWGKAEAFF.

This clonotype showed up many times. The chain couples TRBV7-3 to TRBJ1-5; no reliable D call. Germline CDR1 SGHTA, CDR2 FQGTGA. This CDR3 has 13 residues. The germline V and J ends were trimmed by 2 bases and 6 bases, with 8 bases remaining between them. For the CDR3, the DNA is TGTGCCAGCAGCTTAGGAGTCGGTCAGCCCCAGCATTTT. This encodes CASSLGVGQPQHF.

This clonotype has just a few counts. The chain joins TRBV28 to TRBJ2-5; 8 bases match TRBD1. Trimming at V came to 5 bases and at J to 1 base, leaving 9 bases not matched to a gene. The CDR3 consists of 16 residues. CDR1 is MDHEN, CDR2 SYDVKM, per germline. The CDR3 loop reads CASSPMTGAIQETQYF. The DNA of the CDR3 is TGTGCCAGCAGTCCCATGACAGGGGCCATCCAAGAGACCCAGTACTTC. Together with reference TRBV28 and TRBJ2-5, the CDR3 gives the full variable domain: DVKVTQSSRYLVKRTGEKVFLECVQDMDHENMFWYRQDPGLGLRLIYFSYDVKMKEKGDIPEGYSVSREKKERFSLILESASTNQTSMYLCASSPMTGAIQETQYFGPGTRLLVL.

V usage is TRBV28 and J usage is TRBJ2-3, with 8 bases fitting TRBD2. Germline loops: CDR1 MDHEN, CDR2 SYDVKM. The ends lost 4 bases at V and 4 bases at J; junction bases unmatched: 7. The CDR3 has 15 residues. CDR3 sequence reads: CASSSRLARSDTQYF. The CDR3 DNA follows: TGTGCCAGCAGTTCCCGACTAGCGCGTTCAGATACGCAGTATTTT.